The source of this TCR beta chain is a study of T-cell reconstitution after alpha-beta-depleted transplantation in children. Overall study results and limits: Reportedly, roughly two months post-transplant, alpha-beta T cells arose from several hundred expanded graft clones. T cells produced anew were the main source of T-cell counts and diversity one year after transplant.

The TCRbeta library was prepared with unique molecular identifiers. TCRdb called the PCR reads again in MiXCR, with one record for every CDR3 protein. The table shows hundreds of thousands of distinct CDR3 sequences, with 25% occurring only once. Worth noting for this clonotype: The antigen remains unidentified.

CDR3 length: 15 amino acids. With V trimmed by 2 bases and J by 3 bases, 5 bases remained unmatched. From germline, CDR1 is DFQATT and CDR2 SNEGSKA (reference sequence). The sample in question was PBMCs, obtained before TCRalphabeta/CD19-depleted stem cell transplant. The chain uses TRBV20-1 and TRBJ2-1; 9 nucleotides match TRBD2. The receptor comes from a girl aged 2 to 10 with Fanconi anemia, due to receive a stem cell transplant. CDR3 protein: CSARSSGRNYNEQFF. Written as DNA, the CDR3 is TGCAGTGCTAGAAGTAGCGGGAGAAACTACAATGAGCAGTTCTTC.